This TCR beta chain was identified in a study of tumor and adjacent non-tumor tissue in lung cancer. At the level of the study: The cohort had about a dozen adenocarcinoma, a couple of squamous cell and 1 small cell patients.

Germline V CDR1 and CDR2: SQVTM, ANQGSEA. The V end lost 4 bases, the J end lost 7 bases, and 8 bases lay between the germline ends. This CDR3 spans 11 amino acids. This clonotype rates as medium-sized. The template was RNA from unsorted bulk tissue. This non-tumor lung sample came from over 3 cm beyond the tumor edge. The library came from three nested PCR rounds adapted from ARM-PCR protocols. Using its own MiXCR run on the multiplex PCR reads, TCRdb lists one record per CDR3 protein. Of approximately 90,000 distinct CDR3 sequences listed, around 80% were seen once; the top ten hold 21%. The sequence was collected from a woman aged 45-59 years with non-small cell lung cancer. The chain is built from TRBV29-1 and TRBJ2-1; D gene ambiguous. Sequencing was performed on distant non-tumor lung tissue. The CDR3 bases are TGCAGCGTTGTTGAAATGAATGAGCAGTTCTTC. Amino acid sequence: CSVVEMNEQFF.